Presented here are 26 T cell receptor beta chains from one specimen sequenced in a study of blood T cell repertoires in COVID-19. Profiling relied on immunoSEQ multiplex PCR, and the TCRdb table lists in-frame clones only, not all of them. The sample lists tens of thousands of clones, roughly 82% seen once, with around 1.3% in the top ten. The sample consisted of peripheral blood. The receptors shown here come from a woman of 80 years or more with acute or convalescent COVID-19.

This sequence joins TRBV6-1 and TRBJ2-3; no clear D gene. This CDR3 region has 13 residues. Trimming pared 2 bases from V and 3 bases from J, leaving 6 bases between. In germline, CDR1 is MNHNS, CDR2 SASEGT. For the CDR3, the DNA is TGTGCCAGCAGTGAACAGGCTACAGATACGCAGTATTTT. It translates to CASSEQATDTQYF.

In its sample, this clone was seen once. V gene TRBV4-2 combines with J gene TRBJ1-3, with D perhaps matching TRBD1 (5 bases). V lost 0 bases and J 4 bases, leaving 13 bases between the germline ends. This CDR3 spans 16 amino acids. Germline CDR1 and CDR2: LGHNA and YNFKEQ. Written as DNA, the CDR3 is TGTGCCAGCAGCCAAGACCCGCAGGGAAACGGAAACACCATATATTTT. This encodes CASSQDPQGNGNTIYF.

The chain combines TRBV7-9 with TRBJ2-4; weak D call: TRBD2 (6 bases). Trimming shortened V by 5 bases and J by 6 bases, and 14 bases separated the two germline ends. The CDR3 loop spans 14 amino acids. In germline, CDR1 is SEHNR, CDR2 FQNEAQ (reference sequence). The CDR3 nucleotides read TGTGCCAGCAGCCTCCCGGGGACTGCAAACATTCAGTACTTC. Translation: CASSLPGTANIQYF.

V and J are TRBV10-1 and TRBJ1-3, with D uncertain. V was cut by 3 bases and J by 0 bases, with 9 bases left in between. In germline, CDR1 is WNHNN, CDR2 SYGVQD (reference sequence). The CDR3 loop spans 15 amino acids. CDR3 residues: CASSDPSGSGNTIYF. CDR3 nucleotides: TGCGCCAGCAGTGACCCGTCGGGCTCTGGAAACACCATATATTTT.

The CDR3 DNA follows: TGTGCCAGCAGCGACCGGGACAGGGGGCTCTACGAGCAGTACTTC. Amino acid sequence: CASSDRDRGLYEQYF. The chain carries TRBV7-9 and TRBJ2-7, with 12 bases aligning to TRBD1. The V segment lost 5 bases and the J segment 3 bases; nucleotides outside the gene matches: 5. Germline V gene sequence: CDR1 SEHNR, CDR2 FQNEAQ (reference sequence). The CDR3 length is 15 residues.

The chain combines TRBV6-5 with TRBJ2-6, with a weak D call TRBD1 (5 bases). Germline CDR1 MNHEY, CDR2 SVGAGI. Trimming cost V 5 bases and J 2 bases, with 7 bases left between them. The CDR3 length is 14 residues. The CDR3: CASSKTAGANVLTF. Here the CDR3 DNA reads TGTGCCAGCAGTAAGACAGCTGGGGCCAACGTCCTGACTTTC.

The chain has TRBV11-1 and TRBJ1-6; weak D call: TRBD1 (5 bases). CDR1 and CDR2 from the germline V gene are SGHAT and FQDESV (reference sequence). The V and J ends lost 3 bases and 9 bases respectively, with 18 bases between them. The CDR3 has 16 residues. DNA for the CDR3: TGTGCCAGCAGCTTCGATCAAGGGGTACTGGGTTCACCCCTCCACTTT. This sequence encodes CASSFDQGVLGSPLHF.

This rearrangement joins TRBV6-2 or TRBV6-3 to TRBJ1-1; TRBD1 matches at 8 bases. Germline lookup yields CDR1 MNHEY and CDR2 SVGEGT. There are 14 residues in the CDR3. The V gene end was trimmed by 5 bases and the J gene end by 4 bases; junction bases not matched to a gene: 6. CDR3 coding DNA: TGTGCCAGCAGTCTACAGGGGGGGAGCACTGAAGCTTTCTTT. This sequence encodes CASSLQGGSTEAFF.

In its sample, this clone was seen a few times. This rearrangement joins TRBV10-1 to TRBJ1-2; 9 positions agree with TRBD1. Trimming at V came to 4 bases and at J to 4 bases, leaving 1 base not matched to a gene. The CDR3 sequence is 13 residues long. Germline loops: CDR1 WNHNN, CDR2 SYGVQD (reference sequence). CDR3 protein: CASSGDRAYGYTF. The CDR3 nucleotides are TGCGCCAGCAGTGGGGACAGGGCCTATGGCTACACCTTC.

The chain has TRBV3-1 (or the pseudogene TRBV3-2) and TRBJ2-2, with D tentatively TRBD2 (5 bases). V was cut by 2 bases and J by 3 bases, with 10 bases left in between. Germline-derived CDR1 and CDR2 are LGHDT and YNNKEL (reference sequence). This CDR3 contains 15 residues. The CDR3 here is CASSQKGRDTGELFF. CDR3 nucleotide sequence: TGTGCCAGCAGCCAAAAAGGGCGGGACACCGGGGAGCTGTTTTTT.

This clone is deemed medium-sized. This chain joins TRBV5-8 and TRBJ1-5; D uncertain. Germline V gene lookup returns CDR1 SGHTS and CDR2 YDEGEE. V dropped 4 bases and J dropped 1 base, with 12 bases sitting between them. The CDR3 is 15 residues long. The CDR3 nucleotides are TGTGCCAGCAGCCTTGGAGCCGTAAGCAATCAGCCCCAGCATTTT. Its translation is CASSLGAVSNQPQHF.

The gene calls are TRBV3-1 (or the pseudogene TRBV3-2) and TRBJ2-2, with 13 bases aligning to TRBD2. The CDR3 spans 17 residues. J lost 1 base, V lost 6 bases, and 5 bases had no gene match. CDR1 is LGHDT, CDR2 YNNKEL, per germline (reference sequence). CDR3 protein: CASSRGTSGVNTGELFF. Written as DNA, the CDR3 is TGTGCCAGCAGTCGGGGGACTAGCGGGGTGAACACCGGGGAGCTGTTTTTT.

This chain connects TRBV3-1 (or the pseudogene TRBV3-2) to TRBJ1-1; TRBD1 might be the D (6 bases). Trimming stripped 0 bases from V and 3 bases from J, with 11 bases between. The germline CDR1 and CDR2 sequences are LGHDT and YNNKEL (reference sequence). There are 15 residues in the CDR3. The CDR3, as DNA: TGTGCCAGCAGCCAAGAAGGACAGATTTACACTGAAGCTTTCTTT. Translating it yields CASSQEGQIYTEAFF.

The CDR3 reads CATSDDRACETQYF. In nucleotides, the CDR3 is TGTGCCACCAGTGACGACAGGGCTTGTGAGACCCAGTACTTC. This chain connects TRBV24-1 to TRBJ2-5; TRBD1 agrees at 7 bases. Germline V gene sequence: CDR1 KGHDR, CDR2 SFDVKD. The junction had 6 bases not matched to a gene; V was cut back by 4 bases and J by 5 bases. The CDR3 consists of 14 residues.

The J gene is TRBJ2-3, the V gene TRBV28; 10 nucleotides line up with TRBD1. J gave up 4 bases and V 8 bases, and 3 bases lay outside the gene matches. Germline V CDR1 and CDR2: MDHEN, SYDVKM. CDR3 length equals 13 residues. This CDR3 reads CASRTGGPDTQYF. DNA for the CDR3: TGTGCCAGCCGGACAGGGGGTCCAGATACGCAGTATTTT. The full variable domain, completed using reference TRBV28 and TRBJ2-3, is DVKVTQSSRYLVKRTGEKVFLECVQDMDHENMFWYRQDPGLGLRLIYFSYDVKMKEKGDIPEGYSVSREKKERFSLILESASTNQTSMYLCASRTGGPDTQYFGPGTRLTVL.

This rearrangement joins TRBV5-4 to TRBJ2-1, with 13 positions matching TRBD2. Germline CDR1 and CDR2: SGHNT and YYREEE (reference sequence). CDR3 size: 19 residues. V was pared by 0 bases and J by 9 bases, with 15 bases of the junction left unmatched. Here the CDR3 DNA reads TGTGCCAGCAGCTTGGAGGGGGCGACTAGCGGGAGGCCCATCCCTGAGCAGTTCTTC. This encodes CASSLEGATSGRPIPEQFF. The full variable domain, in which reference TRBV5-4 and TRBJ2-1 provide the parts outside the CDR3, is ETGVTQSPTHLIKTRGQQVTLRCSSQSGHNTVSWYQQALGQGPQFIFQYYREEENGRGNFPPRFSGLQFPNYSSELNVNALELDDSALYLCASSLEGATSGRPIPEQFFGPGTRLTVL.

The chain has TRBV5-1 and TRBJ1-3; D is undetermined. There are 14 residues in the CDR3. The V and J ends lost 0 bases and 1 base respectively, with 5 bases between them. The germline V gene has CDR1 SGHRS and CDR2 YFSETQ. CDR3 amino acids: CASSLGGSGNTIYF. In nucleotides, the CDR3 is TGCGCCAGCAGCTTGGGAGGGTCTGGAAACACCATATATTTT. Variable domain in full (rest from reference TRBV5-1 and TRBJ1-3): KAGVTQTPRYLIKTRGQQVTLSCSPISGHRSVSWYQQTPGQGLQFLFEYFSETQRNKGNFPGRFSGRQFSNSRSEMNVSTLELGDSALYLCASSLGGSGNTIYFGEGSWLTVV.

V gene TRBV27 combines with J gene TRBJ1-4, with D possibly matching TRBD1 (5 bases). The V and J ends lost 6 bases and 0 bases respectively, with 11 bases between them. Germline V lookup: CDR1 MNHEY, CDR2 SMNVEV (reference sequence). The CDR3 spans 15 residues. CDR3 coding DNA: TGTGCCAGCAGGCCAACAGGAGCAACTAATGAAAAACTGTTTTTT. It encodes CASRPTGATNEKLFF.

This chain links TRBV5-4 with TRBJ1-2; tentatively, D is TRBD1 (5 bases). CDR1 is SGHNT, CDR2 YYREEE, per germline (reference sequence). This CDR3 comprises 14 residues. With 0 bases removed from V and 4 bases from J, the gap between germline ends came to 10 bases. CDR3 DNA sequence: TGTGCCAGCAGCTTGGGGGGGGAGGGCTATGGCTACACCTTC. Protein: CASSLGGEGYGYTF.

V is TRBV10-3 and J is TRBJ2-7, with D possibly TRBD1 on 5 matching bases. Trimming removed 7 bases from V and 0 bases from J, with 13 bases in between. The CDR3 contains 14 residues. Per germline, CDR1 ENHRY and CDR2 SYGVKD. CDR3 loop: CAITWGQSSYEQYF. In DNA form, the CDR3 reads TGTGCCATCACTTGGGGCCAGAGCTCCTACGAGCAGTACTTC.

Here the CDR3 DNA reads TGTGCCAGCAGCTTTGCCACAGGTACCAATCAGCCCCAGCATTTT. This codes for CASSFATGTNQPQHF. The chain has TRBV7-9 and TRBJ1-5, with D perhaps matching TRBD1 (5 bases). V lost 3 bases, J lost 3 bases, and 12 bases lay in between. From germline, CDR1 is SEHNR and CDR2 FQNEAQ (reference sequence). This CDR3 is 15 amino acids long.

This clone showed up just a few times. The chain is built from TRBV6-5 and TRBJ1-6, with a weak D call TRBD1 (6 bases). The germline V gene encodes CDR1 MNHEY and CDR2 SVGAGI. There are 13 residues in the CDR3. V was pared by 7 bases and J by 8 bases, with 12 bases between. The CDR3 DNA sequence: TGTGCCAGCAACAAACAGGGAGATTCACCCCTCCACTTT. Its translation is CASNKQGDSPLHF.

In DNA form, the CDR3 reads TGTGCCAGCAGCTTATCGAATGAGCAGTTCTTC. This encodes CASSLSNEQFF. V and J are TRBV5-6 and TRBJ2-1; no definite D call. This CDR3 spans 11 amino acids. V was shortened by 2 bases and J by 7 bases, with 4 bases between the two germline ends. Germline loops: CDR1 SGHDT, CDR2 YYEEEE.

The J gene is TRBJ2-5, the V gene TRBV5-1; 10 nucleotides line up with TRBD1. From germline, CDR1 is SGHRS and CDR2 YFSETQ. CDR3 size: 15 residues. V dropped 4 bases and J dropped 5; count of bases not matched to a gene: 8. The CDR3 is CASSGGQGIGETQYF. Here the CDR3 DNA reads TGCGCCAGCAGCGGGGGACAGGGGATTGGGGAGACCCAGTACTTC.

The rearrangement uses TRBV19 and TRBJ1-5, with 7 nucleotides matching TRBD1. Germline assignment: CDR1 LNHDA and CDR2 SQIVND (reference sequence). V shed 3 bases and J 5 bases; nucleotides not matched to a gene: 10. This CDR3 comprises 16 residues. The CDR3 DNA follows: TGTGCCAGTAGTATCACGGACAGGTATGAAGATCAGCCCCAGCATTTT. Amino acid sequence: CASSITDRYEDQPQHF. The full variable domain, rest sourced from reference TRBV19 and TRBJ1-5, is DGGITQSPKYLFRKEGQNVTLSCEQNLNHDAMYWYRQDPGQGLRLIYYSQIVNDFQKGDIAEGYSVSREKKESFPLTVTSAQKNPTAFYLCASSITDRYEDQPQHFGDGTRLSIL.

The rearrangement links TRBV19 to TRBJ1-1, with 10 bases that match TRBD1. The CDR3 length is 14 residues. Looked up from germline, CDR1 is LNHDA and CDR2 is SQIVND (reference sequence). Trimming at V came to 7 bases and at J to 6 bases, leaving 8 bases not matched to a gene. The CDR3 sequence is CASKGQGQTSEAFF. CDR3 sequence (DNA): TGTGCCAGTAAGGGACAGGGGCAAACCTCTGAAGCTTTCTTT.